This T cell receptor (beta chain) was sequenced in a study of T cells after posttransplantation cyclophosphamide. Assay used: immunoSEQ multiplex PCR; TCRdb lists only in-frame clones, some missing. This repertoire holds some 18,000 clones, and none appear only once. There are many counts of this clone. Its antigen is unknown. This CDR3 contains 17 residues. In germline, CDR1 is MDHEN, CDR2 SYDVKM. The ends were cut back, 2 bases at V and 0 bases at J, with 17 bases in the middle. Whole-study results and caveats: Blood and skin or GI T cell repertoires showed limited TRB overlap. Later post-transplant blood repertoires were often dominated by donor CD8+ memory clones. Recipient CMV seropositivity and CMV reactivation strongly tracked TRB clonality.

A marrow graft followed busulfan-fludarabine conditioning, with cyclophosphamide on days +3 and +4. The sequence came from a female patient younger than 45 who received an allogeneic stem cell transplant from a related donor, was CMV-positive, and had no GVHD. The graft donor may account for some of the T cells. The specimen comprised PBMCs, sampled after allogeneic stem cell transplant with posttransplant cyclophosphamide. The chain employs TRBV28 and TRBJ2-7; tentatively, D is TRBD2 (7 bases). Written as DNA, the CDR3 is TGTGCCAGCAGTTTAAGGGGGGGCATATGGAGCTCCTACGAGCAGTACTTC. Translated, it gives CASSLRGGIWSSYEQYF.